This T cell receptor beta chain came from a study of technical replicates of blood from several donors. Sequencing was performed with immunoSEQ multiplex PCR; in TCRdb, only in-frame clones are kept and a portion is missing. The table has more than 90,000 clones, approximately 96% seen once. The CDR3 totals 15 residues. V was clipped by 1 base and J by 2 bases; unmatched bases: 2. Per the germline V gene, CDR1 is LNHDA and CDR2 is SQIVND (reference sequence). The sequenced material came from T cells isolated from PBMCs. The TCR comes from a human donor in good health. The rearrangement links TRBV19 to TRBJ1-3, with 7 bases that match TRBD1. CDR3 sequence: CASSIAQGAGNTIYF. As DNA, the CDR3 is TGTGCCAGTAGTATAGCCCAGGGGGCTGGAAACACCATATATTTT. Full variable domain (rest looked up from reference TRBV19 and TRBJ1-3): DGGITQSPKYLFRKEGQNVTLSCEQNLNHDAMYWYRQDPGQGLRLIYYSQIVNDFQKGDIAEGYSVSREKKESFPLTVTSAQKNPTAFYLCASSIAQGAGNTIYFGEGSWLTVV.